These 3 T cell receptor beta chains came from one sample sequenced in a study of blood T cell repertoires in COVID-19. Data came from immunoSEQ multiplex PCR; TCRdb stores just in-frame clones and leaves some out. The sample contains 100,000 to 150,000 clones, 70% to 80% of which appear only once. Specimen: peripheral blood. These receptors were obtained from a man aged 45-65 years with acute or convalescent COVID-19.

This clone was picked up a small number of times. V and J are TRBV19 and TRBJ2-7, with 7 positions matching TRBD1. CDR3 size: 14 residues. J lost 2 bases, V lost 5 bases, and 6 bases had no gene match. Germline V lookup: CDR1 LNHDA, CDR2 SQIVND (reference sequence). The DNA for the CDR3 is TGTGCCAGTAGTGACTGGGACAGAGCCTACGAGCAGTACTTC. It yields the protein CASSDWDRAYEQYF.

The rearrangement joins TRBV9 to TRBJ1-1, with D perhaps TRBD1 (6 bases). The CDR3 covers 15 residues. Germline loops: CDR1 SGDLS, CDR2 YYNGEE. Trimming took off 4 bases at V and 4 bases at J, with 17 bases between the two ends. DNA for the CDR3: TGTGCCAGCAGCCCACTGGACAGTACCCTCACTGAAGCTTTCTTT. Protein sequence: CASSPLDSTLTEAFF.

The chain joins TRBV6-5 to TRBJ2-1; maybe TRBD1 (6 bases). Germline CDR1 is MNHEY and CDR2 is SVGAGI. Trimming removed 2 bases at V and 7 bases at J, with 15 bases between. This CDR3 is built from 15 residues. CDR3 amino acids: CASSYEQGYSNEQFF. CDR3 sequence (DNA): TGTGCCAGCAGTTACGAACAGGGTTACTCTAATGAGCAGTTCTTC.